These T cell receptor beta chains were read from a single sample in a study of OX40 agonist ivuxolimab in advanced cancers. Profiled with immunoSEQ multiplex PCR; TCRdb holds only in-frame clones, not every one. The sample shows some 130,000 clones, approximately 94% of them seen only once. The starting material was CD4+ or CD8+ T cells sorted from blood, obtained in a trial of the OX40 agonist ivuxolimab. These receptors were taken from an adult with an advanced solid tumor such as melanoma, head and neck, liver or kidney cancer. CDR3s include the opening cysteine and the closing phenylalanine or tryptophan. The D gene is left open where the match is weak. Not all rows give a size; the values are once, few, many and, for expanded clones, a class.

D gene	clone size	V gene	J gene	CDR3 protein	CDR3 DNA
TRBD2	NA	TRBV7-2	TRBJ2-1	CASSLTGLAGADNEQFF	TGTGCCAGCAGCTTGACGGGACTAGCGGGAGCGGACAATGAGCAGTTCTTC
TRBD1	NA	TRBV28	TRBJ1-2	CASNDRGDYGYTF	TGTGCCAGCAATGACAGGGGAGACTATGGCTACACCTTC
NA	NA	TRBV5-4	TRBJ1-6	CASSLWEGNNSPLHF	TGTGCCAGCAGCTTGTGGGAGGGAAATAATTCACCCCTCCACTTT
NA	NA	TRBV15	TRBJ1-4	CATSGWPNEKLFF	TGTGCCACCTCAGGGTGGCCTAATGAAAAACTGTTTTTT
NA	NA	TRBV19	TRBJ1-2	CASSRGAHSFYGYTF	TGTGCCAGTAGTAGGGGAGCGCACAGCTTCTATGGCTACACCTTC
NA	NA	TRBV6-1	TRBJ1-2	CASRSGGSNYGYTF	TGTGCCAGCCGGAGCGGTGGGAGTAACTATGGCTACACCTTC
TRBD1	NA	TRBV5-5	TRBJ2-5	CASSFPTGGYVYETQYF	TGTGCCAGCAGCTTTCCGACAGGGGGGTATGTGTATGAGACCCAGTACTTC
NA	once	TRBV5-1	TRBJ1-1	CASSLGGKLNTEAFF	TGCGCCAGCAGCTTGGGTGGGAAATTGAACACTGAAGCTTTCTTT
TRBD1	NA	TRBV28	TRBJ2-5	CASSIQTGGHETQYF	TGTGCCAGCAGTATACAAACAGGGGGCCATGAGACCCAGTACTTC
TRBD2	NA	TRBV7-8	TRBJ2-1	CASSLLGTSGHNEQFF	TGTGCCAGCAGCTTACTGGGGACTAGCGGTCACAATGAGCAGTTCTTC
NA	NA	TRBV9	TRBJ1-3	CASSGRSSGNTIYF	TGTGCCAGCTCAGGACGGAGCTCTGGAAACACCATATATTTT
TRBD1	NA	TRBV18	TRBJ1-2	CASSPGTENGGYTF	TGTGCCAGCTCACCCGGGACAGAAAACGGTGGCTACACCTTC
NA	NA	TRBV20-1	TRBJ2-7	CSAPRVYEQYF	TGCAGTGCTCCACGGGTTTACGAGCAGTACTTC
TRBD1	NA	TRBV9	TRBJ1-3	CASSVGTGKPGNTIYF	TGTGCCAGCAGCGTAGGGACAGGGAAGCCAGGAAACACCATATATTTT
NA	NA	TRBV5-6	TRBJ1-2	CASSPGVNYGYTF	TGTGCCAGCAGCCCCGGGGTTAACTATGGCTACACCTTC
NA	NA	TRBV5-4	TRBJ1-5	CASSLVGDNQPQHF	TGTGCCAGCAGCTTGGTCGGGGACAATCAGCCCCAGCATTTT
TRBD2	NA	TRBV27	TRBJ2-7	CASSSRTSGGPLDEQYF	TGTGCCAGCAGTTCTCGGACTAGCGGGGGTCCTCTGGACGAGCAGTACTTC
NA	once	TRBV7-2	TRBJ2-7	CASSLDAPQGPYEQYF	TGTGCCAGCAGCTTAGATGCCCCACAAGGTCCCTACGAGCAGTACTTC
NA	NA	TRBV19	TRBJ1-1	CASTPRSPAEAFF	TGTGCCAGTACCCCCCGATCGCCGGCCGAAGCTTTCTTT
NA	NA	TRBV6-6	TRBJ1-1	CASSNTGYGTEAFF	TGTGCCAGCAGCAATACGGGGTATGGCACTGAAGCTTTCTTT